Following are 10 T cell receptor beta chains from one sample sequenced in a study of breast tumors, draining lymph nodes, adjacent tissues. Axillary draining lymph nodes of breast cancer patients supplied the node samples. MiXCR, run by TCRdb on the multiplex PCR reads, gives a single entry per CDR3 protein. The sample includes tens of thousands of distinct CDR3 sequences, approximately 30% of them seen just once. Input material: axillary lymph node tissue. The source of these receptors is a female donor with breast cancer. Some clones in this sample may be carry-over from other donors' samples.

This clonotype was found many times. At one of its ends the junction is not consistent with the germline gene, which may arise from a read error. This sequence joins TRBV6-5 and TRBJ1-5; TRBD1 is a possible D gene (5 bases). Looked up from germline, CDR1 is MNHEY and CDR2 is SVGAGI. The CDR3 extends over 18 amino acids. The CDR3 protein is CASSHSIPGGESNQPQHF. CDR3 in DNA: TGTGCCAGCAGTCACTCGATCCCGGGGGGGGAAAGCAATCAGCCCCAGCATTTT.

This clonotype was detected ten times or more. This chain connects TRBV30 to TRBJ2-2; TRBD2 matches 7 bases. CDR3 size: 15 residues. Germline CDR1 GTSNPN, CDR2 SVGIG (reference sequence). Germline trimming cut 5 bases from V and 3 bases from J; bases unmatched to any gene: 9. CDR3 sequence (DNA): TGTGCCTGGGGGGGGGGTAGCGGGTACACCGGGGAGCTGTTTTTT. The encoded protein is CAWGGGSGYTGELFF.

This clonotype was counted a single time. At one end, the junction sequence differs from germline, possibly due to a read error. The chain employs TRBV7-8 and TRBJ2-5; 7 bases agree with TRBD1. CDR3 length: 18 amino acids. Germline V CDR1 and CDR2: SGHVS, FQNEAQ. This CDR3 reads CASSLSVLVWDREQTRYF. The DNA for the CDR3 is TGCGCCAGCAGCTTGTCGGTGCTCGTTTGGGACAGAGAACAGACCCGGTACTTC.

This clonotype was detected many times. V usage is TRBV7-9 and J usage is TRBJ2-1, with 7 positions matching TRBD2. Germline V gives CDR1 SEHNR, CDR2 FQNEAQ (reference sequence). This CDR3 has 14 amino acids. After removal of 5 bases from V and 5 bases from J, the junction contained 6 bases not matched to a gene. CDR3 DNA sequence: TGTGCCAGCAGCCACACCCTAGCGGACAATGAGCAGTTCTTC. Residues: CASSHTLADNEQFF. Full variable domain (outside the CDR3, taken from reference TRBV7-9 and TRBJ2-1): DTGVSQNPRHKITKRGQNVTFRCDPISEHNRLYWYRQTLGQGPEFLTYFQNEAQLEKSRLLSDRFSAERPKGSFSTLEIQRTEQGDSAMYLCASSHTLADNEQFFGPGTRLTVL.

The rearrangement joins TRBV7-3 to TRBJ2-1, with 13 nucleotides matching TRBD2. The germline CDR1 and CDR2 sequences are SGHTA and FQGTGA. Trimming at V came to 4 bases and at J to 4 bases, leaving 4 bases not matched to a gene. The length of the CDR3 is 16 residues. This CDR3 reads CASSSGLAGSYNEQFF. Written as DNA, the CDR3 is TGTGCCAGCAGCTCGGGACTAGCGGGATCGTACAATGAGCAGTTCTTC.

Note on this clonotype: A single base separates this from a much larger clone, so it may be a read error. The chain uses TRBV27 and TRBJ2-7, with a weak D call TRBD1 (6 bases). The germline V gene encodes CDR1 MNHEY and CDR2 SMNVEV (reference sequence). The CDR3 covers 13 residues. The CDR3 protein is CASSGQNSYVQYF. CDR3 coding DNA: TGTGCCAGCTCGGGACAAAACTCCTACGTGCAGTACTTC.

This clonotype was detected ten times or more. The rearrangement uses TRBV4-3 and TRBJ2-3, with 15 bases lining up with TRBD2. Germline trimming cut 4 bases from V and 1 base from J; bases unmatched to any gene: 6. CDR3 length: 18 amino acids. Germline loops: CDR1 LGHNA, CDR2 YSLEER. The CDR3 sequence: CASSLGLAGGERTDTQYF. The CDR3 nucleotides read TGCGCCAGCAGCCTAGGACTAGCGGGAGGGGAACGCACAGATACGCAGTATTTT.

This clonotype was recorded many times. The chain is built from TRBV10-3 and TRBJ2-5, with unresolved D. V was cut by 4 bases and J by 2 bases, with 11 bases left in between. CDR3 size: 14 residues. Germline assignment: CDR1 ENHRY and CDR2 SYGVKD. As DNA, the CDR3 is TGTGCCATCAGTGTTTTATTGAATCAAGAGACCCAGTACTTC. Residues: CAISVLLNQETQYF.

As concerns this clonotype: Because the CDR3's place on the DNA is in doubt, the DNA is left out and the CDR3 is given as listed by TCRdb. The chain uses TRBV6-6 and TRBJ1-2; the DNA was not used to check the table's D call, TRBD1. The germline CDR1 and CDR2 sequences are MNHNY and SVGAGI (reference sequence). The CDR3 length equals 22 residues, ends included. The CDR3 loop is CAMGRGQRQLFTSVPPSIWQDF.

At least ten counts were recorded for this clonotype. This sequence joins TRBV5-1 and TRBJ2-2; D may be TRBD2 (6 bases). This CDR3 spans 14 amino acids. V lost 3 bases to trimming and J lost 1 base, with 7 bases between them. The germline gives CDR1 SGHRS, CDR2 YFSETQ. The CDR3 region has the DNA TGCGCCAGCAGCTATAGCGGGAACACCGGGGAGCTGTTTTTT. Its protein is CASSYSGNTGELFF.